This T cell receptor (beta chain) was observed in a study of T cell responses to AZD1222 COVID-19 vaccine. The overall study: Second-dose schedules of about 4 or about 12 weeks were combined. Whole-study results and caveats: Donors in the cohort were predominantly white British and more often female, and clonal diversity was possibly underestimated. The study sampled repertoires only after the peak T cell response.

CDR3 length equals 15 residues. Germline CDR1 and CDR2: SGHRS and YFSETQ. V lost 4 bases and J 1 base, leaving 13 bases between the germline ends. Sequenced by immunoSEQ multiplex PCR; TCRdb stores in-frame clones only, minus some. The sample shows more than 25,000 clones, about 89% of them seen only once. For this clone: Its antigen is undetermined.

This sequence joins TRBV5-1 and TRBJ2-3, with D perhaps given as TRBD1 or TRBD2 (5 bases each). The sequence was collected from an adult in good health. Sample: peripheral blood, taken on day 0 of AZD1222 vaccination. The DNA for the CDR3 is TGCGCCAGCAGCCCTCAAAGGGGAGGCACAGATACGCAGTATTTT. Translated, it gives CASSPQRGGTDTQYF.